A selection of T cell receptor beta chains follows, all from one sample in a study of PD-1 blockade in classical Hodgkin lymphoma. Profiled with immunoSEQ multiplex PCR; TCRdb holds only in-frame clones, not every one. The sample carries fewer than 35,000 clones, 85% to 95% recorded once. Sample: peripheral blood mononuclear cells (PBMCs). These receptors all stem from a human donor with classical Hodgkin lymphoma. Both conserved end residues are part of each CDR3. A D gene is named only where the DNA matches it firmly. Rows may omit the clone size; those that give it use once, few, many or a size class.

v_call	j_call	d_call	clone_size	cdr3_aa	cdr3_nt
TRBV5-1	TRBJ2-7	-	-	CASSWLSRDTSYEQYF	TGCGCCAGCAGCTGGTTGAGTCGGGACACATCCTACGAGCAGTACTTC
TRBV27	TRBJ2-1	TRBD1	-	CASSTYRGRRLNEQFF	TGTGCCAGCAGTACTTACAGGGGGCGTAGGCTCAATGAGCAGTTCTTC
TRBV29-1	TRBJ1-2	-	-	CSGGETINYGYTF	TGCAGCGGGGGGGAGACGATTAACTATGGCTACACCTTC
TRBV28	TRBJ2-3	-	-	CASSLGVIPTDTQYF	TGTGCCAGCAGTTTAGGTGTCATACCCACAGATACGCAGTATTTT
TRBV7-3	TRBJ1-1	-	-	CASSLRMGTEAFF	TGTGCCAGCAGCTTAAGGATGGGGACTGAGGCTTTCTTT
TRBV18	TRBJ2-5	TRBD2	-	CASSPRLAGGKTEETQYF	TGTGCCAGCTCACCAAGACTAGCGGGGGGCAAGACTGAAGAGACCCAGTACTTC
TRBV6-1	TRBJ1-1	-	once	CASSEHSWRYTEAFF	TGTGCCAGCAGTGAACACTCGTGGAGGTACACTGAAGCTTTCTTT
TRBV27	TRBJ2-3	TRBD2	-	CASSVSSGGYTQYF	TGTGCCAGCAGTGTAAGCTCGGGGGGGTATACGCAGTATTTT
TRBV9	TRBJ2-3	-	-	CASRQGGGADTQYF	TGTGCCAGCAGACAAGGAGGAGGGGCAGATACGCAGTATTTT
TRBV5-4	TRBJ2-3	-	-	CASSLGGDTDTQYF	TGTGCCAGCAGCTTGGGGGGAGACACAGATACGCAGTATTTT
TRBV5-1	TRBJ2-5	TRBD1	-	CASSTGTAQETQYF	TGCGCCAGCAGCACAGGGACAGCCCAAGAGACCCAGTACTTC
TRBV4-1	TRBJ2-7	TRBD2	-	CASSPQGGSPYEQYF	TGCGCCAGCAGCCCCCAGGGCGGGAGTCCCTACGAGCAGTACTTC
TRBV28	TRBJ1-5	TRBD1	-	CASNPRGQGDYQPQHF	TGTGCCAGCAACCCTCGGGGACAGGGGGATTATCAGCCCCAGCATTTT
TRBV15	TRBJ1-4	-	-	CATSPRAVTTNEKLFF	TGTGCCACCAGCCCCCGGGCGGTGACAACTAATGAAAAACTGTTTTTT
TRBV5-1	TRBJ2-7	-	-	CASALWWGSSYEQYF	TGCGCCAGCGCCCTGTGGTGGGGAAGCTCCTACGAGCAGTACTTC
TRBV11-2	TRBJ2-7	TRBD2	-	CASSLAPSGGYEQYF	TGTGCCAGCAGCTTAGCTCCTAGCGGGGGCTACGAGCAGTACTTC
TRBV4-3	TRBJ2-1	-	-	CASSQDPGAYNEQFF	TGCGCCAGCAGCCAAGATCCGGGGGCTTACAATGAGCAGTTCTTC
TRBV28	TRBJ2-5	TRBD2	-	CASSPRTSGSYVETQYF	TGTGCCAGCAGTCCCCGGACTAGCGGGAGTTACGTGGAGACCCAGTACTTC